The 30 T cell receptor beta chains presented below share a single source sample, sequenced in a study of blood T cells in healthy people across ages (dated by TCRdb to the mid-2010s). The library was built by means of 5' RACE. TCRdb names Illumina HiSeq 2500 as the instrument used. A second roughly 6 to 11 cycle PCR used a sample-barcoded 5' primer and a J-beta primer mix. TCRdb applied fastp at Q25 and MiXCR to the public reads, then kept only in-frame beta chains. Duplicate CDR3 protein sequences are folded into a single record with the most common DNA and genes. Across this sample there are more than 600,000 distinct CDR3 sequences, with roughly 25% seen only once. Roughly 9% of the sample is in the top ten clones. This sample also appeared in a second study, on T cells of mothers and their children.

Sequenced material: blood. The origin of the receptors is a boy aged 5-17 years in good health.

The rearrangement joins TRBV3-1 to TRBJ2-1; 7 bases are shared with TRBD1. The germline CDR1 and CDR2 sequences are LGHDT and YNNKEL (reference sequence). J gave up 6 bases and V 4 bases, and 6 bases lay outside the gene matches. The CDR3 extends over 14 amino acids. The CDR3 bases are TGTGCCAGCAGCCCGACCAGACAGGGCAATGAGCAGTTCTTC. Encoded protein: CASSPTRQGNEQFF.

The CDR3, as DNA: TGCAGCGTTGGGGGTAACCAACAGGGAATCCAAGAGACCCAGTACTTC. Protein product: CSVGGNQQGIQETQYF. The chain uses TRBV29-1 and TRBJ2-5; D may be TRBD1 (6 bases). This CDR3 is 16 amino acids long. Trimming shortened V by 4 bases and J by 1 base, and 19 bases separated the two germline ends. Germline V gives CDR1 SQVTM, CDR2 ANQGSEA.

This clonotype has only a few counts. The chain has TRBV29-1 and TRBJ2-1; D is uncertain. The CDR3 is 15 residues long. The V end was cut by 7 bases, the J end by 0 bases, with 16 bases between. Per germline, CDR1 SQVTM and CDR2 ANQGSEA. Here the CDR3 reads CSAVPDGTSYNEQFF. The CDR3 coding sequence is TGCAGCGCCGTTCCGGACGGAACCTCCTACAATGAGCAGTTCTTC.

The chain employs TRBV18 and TRBJ1-4, with 11 bases identical to TRBD1. The germline CDR1 and CDR2 sequences are KGHSH and LQKENI. The CDR3 is made up of 15 amino acids. V shed 5 bases, J shed 5 bases, and the junction held 4 bases outside the gene matches. For the CDR3, the DNA is TGTGCCAGCTCAAACGGACAGGGGGCGAATGAAAAACTGTTTTTT. It codes for CASSNGQGANEKLFF.

V gene TRBV2 combines with J gene TRBJ2-2; 10 bases are shared with TRBD1. The CDR3 spans 15 residues. Germline CDR1 and CDR2: SNHLY and FYNNEI. Trimming at V came to 3 bases and at J to 4 bases, leaving 2 bases not matched to a gene. The CDR3 protein is CASSDRTGGTGELFF. In nucleotides, the CDR3 is TGTGCCAGCAGTGACCGGACAGGGGGCACCGGGGAGCTGTTTTTT.

This chain connects TRBV5-1 to TRBJ1-2, with D perhaps TRBD1 (5 bases). V lost 5 bases to trimming and J lost 7 bases, with 15 bases between them. The CDR3 has 13 residues. Germline values: CDR1 SGHRS, CDR2 YFSETQ. The CDR3 DNA sequence: TGCGCCAGCAGGCCCCAGGGTCAGGGTGGCTACACCTTC. As protein: CASRPQGQGGYTF.

V and J are TRBV29-1 and TRBJ2-5, with 7 bases identical to TRBD1. This CDR3 is 13 amino acids long. CDR1 is SQVTM and CDR2 is ANQGSEA in the germline V gene. V lost 6 bases and J lost 1; bases outside the gene matches: 5. The CDR3, as DNA: TGCAGCGTAAAACAGGGGTCCCAAGAGACCCAGTACTTC. Translated, it gives CSVKQGSQETQYF.

This clonotype was seen only a few times. This chain uses TRBV7-2 with TRBJ2-4, with a tentative D call TRBD2 (6 bases). The germline V gene has CDR1 SGHTA and CDR2 FQGNSA. The CDR3 runs to 16 residues. V shed 5 bases and J shed 4 bases, with 18 bases lying between them. The CDR3 DNA reads as TGTGCCAGCAGCGTAGGCGGGGTGGGCTCGAAAAACATTCAGTACTTC. Translated, it gives CASSVGGVGSKNIQYF.

This clonotype turned up a few times. The chain is built from TRBV29-1 and TRBJ2-7; D could derive from TRBD1 or TRBD2 (6 bases each). The CDR3 runs to 17 residues. V was clipped by 7 bases and J by 0 bases, with 25 bases between them. Germline CDR1 and CDR2: SQVTM and ANQGSEA. For the CDR3, the DNA is TGCAGCGCGGACTTCAGGGGCGCTACCGGGAGCTCCTACGAGCAGTACTTC. Protein: CSADFRGATGSSYEQYF.

The chain uses TRBV6-6 and TRBJ2-5; 8 bases map to TRBD2. The J call may be faulty, since TRBJ2-7 better matches the DNA end. Germline CDR1 reads MNHNY; CDR2 reads SVGAGI (reference sequence). There are 14 residues in the CDR3. In DNA, the CDR3 is TGTGCCAGCAGTTCCGGGGGGGTACCCTACGAGCAGTACTTC. It is translated as CASSSGGVPYEQYF.

V and J are TRBV29-1 and TRBJ1-1; 8 bases fit TRBD1. J gave up 3 bases and V 5 bases, and 8 bases lay outside the gene matches. Germline loops: CDR1 SQVTM, CDR2 ANQGSEA. The CDR3 length is 14 residues. This CDR3 is CSVPLQGAYTEAFF. CDR3 sequence (DNA): TGCAGCGTTCCCCTCCAGGGGGCATACACTGAAGCTTTCTTT.

CDR3: CASSPQTSGGKNLRYEQYF. DNA for the CDR3: TGTGCCAGCAGCCCACAGACTAGCGGGGGGAAAAACCTGCGGTACGAGCAGTACTTC. The chain combines TRBV7-2 with TRBJ2-7, with 13 bases fitting TRBD2. CDR1 is SGHTA, CDR2 FQGNSA, per germline. The CDR3 totals 19 residues. The junction had 17 bases not matched to a gene; V was cut back by 5 bases and J by 4 bases.

Worth noting for this clonotype: Germline and junction disagree at one end, which may indicate a read error. This chain joins TRBV15 and TRBJ1-4; D not resolved. Germline CDR1 reads LNHNV; CDR2 reads YYDKDF (reference sequence). This CDR3 comprises 16 residues. The CDR3 sequence: CATSRDQGTTNEKLFF. The CDR3 DNA is TGTGCCACCAGCAGAGACCAAGGCACAACCAATGAAAAACTGTTTTTT.

V is TRBV7-2 and J is TRBJ1-5; D gene unclear. Trimming left V 6 bases short and J 2 bases short, with 14 bases between. Per germline, CDR1 SGHTA and CDR2 FQGNSA. The CDR3 has 15 amino acids. DNA for the CDR3: TGTGCCAGCAGACCTACGTCGCTACGCAATCAGCCCCAGCATTTT. Its translation is CASRPTSLRNQPQHF.

Only a few counts were recorded for this clonotype. The rearrangement joins TRBV9 to TRBJ2-1, with TRBD2 matching 7 bases. After removal of 4 bases from V and 8 bases from J, the junction contained 9 bases not matched to a gene. The CDR3 extends over 14 amino acids. Germline CDR1 and CDR2: SGDLS and YYNGEE. The CDR3 sequence: CASSSEGTSDEQFF. The CDR3 DNA reads as TGTGCCAGCAGCTCGGAAGGAACTAGCGATGAGCAGTTCTTC.

This clonotype was recorded a few times. The V and J genes are TRBV4-2 and TRBJ2-5; tentative D call: TRBD2 (5 bases). The V and J ends lost 0 bases and 4 bases respectively, with 6 bases between them. CDR3 length: 13 residues. Germline V lookup: CDR1 LGHNA, CDR2 YNFKEQ. The CDR3 bases are TGTGCCAGCAGCCAAGATCTAGCAGAGACCCAGTACTTC. It translates to CASSQDLAETQYF.

The chain employs TRBV27 and TRBJ1-5, with a possible D match to TRBD1 (6 bases). Germline loops: CDR1 MNHEY, CDR2 SMNVEV (reference sequence). The CDR3 sequence is 16 residues long. The germline V and J ends were trimmed by 3 bases and 5 bases, with 17 bases remaining between them. The CDR3 bases are TGTGCCAGCAGTTTGGGGGCCGGGACACTTTATCAGCCCCAGCATTTT. Translating it yields CASSLGAGTLYQPQHF.

V usage is TRBV6-1 and J usage is TRBJ2-1; D possibly corresponds to TRBD2 (5 bases). Germline V gene sequence: CDR1 MNHNS, CDR2 SASEGT. This CDR3 spans 14 amino acids. Deletions cut 6 bases from V and 0 bases from J, with 9 bases between. CDR3 coding DNA: TGTGCCAGCAGGGACTTAAGCTCCTACAATGAGCAGTTCTTC. This encodes CASRDLSSYNEQFF.

The chain is built from TRBV12-3 or TRBV12-4 and TRBJ2-7, with TRBD2 identical over 11 bases. The CDR3 loop spans 14 amino acids. Trimming cost V 6 bases and J 5 bases; bases outside gene matches: 6. The CDR3 here is CASRIAGGRDEQYF. The CDR3 DNA follows: TGTGCCAGCAGGATAGCGGGAGGGCGGGACGAGCAGTACTTC.

This clonotype has just a few counts. The rearrangement uses TRBV7-8 and TRBJ2-2, with D maybe TRBD2 (5 bases). This CDR3 is 17 amino acids long. Trimming stripped 2 bases from V and 2 bases from J, with 15 bases between. Germline values: CDR1 SGHVS, CDR2 FQNEAQ. The CDR3 is CASSLQRDSANTGELFF. The CDR3 DNA reads TGTGCCAGCAGCTTACAACGAGATAGCGCAAACACCGGGGAGCTGTTTTTT.

This chain uses TRBV27 with TRBJ2-5, with no clear D. The DNA end is a closer match to TRBJ2-7, so the J assignment may be wrong. The CDR3 is made up of 15 amino acids. Germline values: CDR1 MNHEY, CDR2 SMNVEV (reference sequence). The CDR3 spells CASRLSFEQLYEQYF. In nucleotides, the CDR3 is TGTGCCAGCAGACTCAGTTTCGAGCAGCTATACGAGCAGTACTTC.

The chain uses TRBV20-1 and TRBJ2-1; 10 nucleotides match TRBD2. The CDR3 is 17 residues long. V lost 3 bases to trimming and J lost 0 bases; unmatched junction nucleotides: 8. CDR1 is DFQATT and CDR2 is SNEGSKA in the germline V gene (reference sequence). CDR3 loop: CSARSLAGVLSYNEQFF. The CDR3 DNA is TGCAGTGCTAGGTCCCTAGCGGGAGTCCTCTCCTACAATGAGCAGTTCTTC.

The chain combines TRBV12-5 with TRBJ2-5, with 8 bases lining up with TRBD1. The length of the CDR3 is 14 residues. The V gene end was trimmed by 6 bases and the J gene end by 3 bases; junction bases not matched to a gene: 6. The germline gives CDR1 LGHNT, CDR2 FRNRAP. CDR3 loop: CASGRDRPEETQYF. The CDR3 DNA reads as TGTGCTAGTGGCAGGGACAGGCCAGAAGAGACCCAGTACTTC.

The rearrangement uses TRBV28 and TRBJ2-2; possible D gene TRBD2, 6 bases. With 3 bases removed from V and 5 bases from J, the gap between germline ends came to 10 bases. The CDR3 consists of 14 residues. CDR1 and CDR2 from the germline V gene are MDHEN and SYDVKM. The CDR3 DNA reads TGTGCCAGCAGTTTTTTCCGGGGGACCGGGGAGCTGTTTTTT. This translates into CASSFFRGTGELFF.

This clonotype has a count of ten or more. This chain joins TRBV5-5 and TRBJ1-1, with 9 bases identical to TRBD1. J gave up 6 bases and V 4 bases, and 16 bases lay outside the gene matches. The CDR3 has 17 amino acids. Germline CDR1 reads SGHKS; CDR2 reads YYEKEE (reference sequence). The CDR3 DNA reads TGTGCCAGCAGCAGAGGGACAGGGAGTCTCTTAAGGGCTGAAGCTTTCTTT. It encodes CASSRGTGSLLRAEAFF. Complete variable domain (other parts from reference TRBV5-5 and TRBJ1-1): DAGVTQSPTHLIKTRGQQVTLRCSPISGHKSVSWYQQVLGQGPQFIFQYYEKEERGRGNFPDRFSARQFPNYSSELNVNALLLGDSALYLCASSRGTGSLLRAEAFFGQGTRLTVV.

The genes are TRBV7-2 and TRBJ1-1, with unresolved D. The CDR3 length is 13 residues. V shed 7 bases and J shed 14 bases, with 23 bases lying between them. Germline lookup yields CDR1 SGHTA and CDR2 FQGNSA. Here the CDR3 DNA reads TGTGCCAGCACGCGTTCAGCAATGCCTAAGATATTCTTT. Translating gives CASTRSAMPKIFF.

This clonotype has only a few counts. This chain joins TRBV7-9 and TRBJ2-3; D might be TRBD1 or TRBD2, each matching 5 bases. V lost 6 bases and J lost 0, with 13 bases in between. This CDR3 contains 15 residues. CDR1 and CDR2 from the germline V gene are SEHNR and FQNEAQ (reference sequence). The CDR3 reads CASRYTGLSTDTQYF. CDR3 coding DNA: TGTGCCAGCAGATATACGGGGCTAAGCACAGATACGCAGTATTTT.

The chain links TRBV28 to TRBJ1-1; unclear D gene. This CDR3 is 12 amino acids long. CDR1 MDHEN and CDR2 SYDVKM come from the germline V gene. V lost 2 bases, J lost 4 bases, and 5 bases lay in between. CDR3 DNA: TGTGCCAGCAGTTTAGCATCCACTGAAGCTTTCTTT. This gives the protein CASSLASTEAFF.

Details on this clonotype: The CDR3 carries no conserved terminal phenylalanine or tryptophan, so it likely arises from a read error. The CDR3 nucleotides are TGTGCCAGCTCCGTTCAGTGGGGGTCCTATGGCTACACCCTC. It translates to CASSVQWGSYGYTL. The chain joins TRBV12-3 or TRBV12-4 to TRBJ1-2, with TRBD1 as a possible D gene (5 bases). The V end was cut by 8 bases, the J end by 4 bases, with 17 bases between. The CDR3 is 14 residues long.

V usage is TRBV6-4 and J usage is TRBJ1-1; no clear D. There are 13 residues in the CDR3. V shed 5 bases and J shed 3 bases, with 10 bases lying between them. Germline loops: CDR1 MRHNA, CDR2 SNTAGT. This CDR3 reads CASSLDLDTEAFF. For the CDR3, the DNA is TGTGCCAGCAGTTTGGACCTAGACACTGAAGCTTTCTTT.